The T cell receptor beta chain under discussion was sequenced for a study of tumor-infiltrating lymphocytes in localized non-small cell lung cancer. Across the whole study: Patients included smokers and never-smokers with various histologies, some sampled after neoadjuvant chemotherapy. General study results and limits: Not all patients were TCR sequenced, owing to tissue quantity. Tumor T-cell fraction was not associated with recurrence-free survival.

Germline V lookup: CDR1 KGHSH, CDR2 LQKENI. The CDR3 has 15 amino acids. The V gene lost 2 bases and the J gene lost 0 bases, with 9 bases spanning the gap. On this clone itself: What it recognizes is unknown.

Clones were sequenced by immunoSEQ multiplex PCR, and TCRdb holds only the in-frame ones, with some missing. The sample yields about 14,000 clones, 81% seen once. The TCR originated in a human donor with non-small cell lung cancer. The chain joins TRBV18 to TRBJ2-3; no firm D call. Sequenced input: lung tumor tissue. The CDR3 loop is CASSPTGFSTDTQYF. CDR3 bases: TGTGCCAGCTCACCAACTGGGTTTAGCACAGATACGCAGTATTTT.